This TCR beta chain was sequenced in a study of blood T cell repertoires in COVID-19. Participant-reported clinical history was the basis for cohort assignment. TCRdb's table, derived via immunoSEQ multiplex PCR, lists solely in-frame clones and lacks some. The sample lists about 200,000 clones; just over 85% were seen once. This CDR3 is 16 amino acids long. Trimming took 5 bases from V and 1 from J; bases not matched to a gene: 9. Germline V CDR1 and CDR2: MNHEY, SVGEGT. The chain is built from TRBV6-2 or TRBV6-3 and TRBJ2-5, with 8 positions matching TRBD1. This TCR came from a woman aged 35 to 49 with acute COVID-19. Material: PBMCs or T cells enriched from blood (not recorded which). The CDR3 reads CASSHRSGQVQETQYF. In nucleotides, the CDR3 is TGTGCCAGCAGTCACCGATCGGGACAGGTCCAAGAGACCCAGTACTTC.